What follows is one TCR beta chain and its context. The antigen is unknown. Germline and junction disagree at one end, which may indicate a read error. The sample originates from a study of post-analysis software for immune sequencing data. For the study at large: Both relapsing-remitting and secondary progressive multiple sclerosis featured among the disease courses, as did progressive-relapsing multiple sclerosis.

Germline assignment: CDR1 MDHEN and CDR2 SYDVKM. CDR3 length: 15 residues. Notes on the study in general: In patients, TRBV5-6, TRBV5-1 and TRBV20-1 belonged to several TRBV segments found more frequently than in controls. Clustering by F measure revealed strong co-clustering among samples prepared together in one batch.

Libraries were made from TCR beta cDNA, and they carried unique molecular identifiers. Between roughly 0.95 and 10 million T cells gave rise to roughly 0.5 million cDNA molecules. In TCRdb, the PCR reads were re-called with MiXCR into one record per CDR3 protein. The sample lists about 160,000 distinct CDR3 sequences, about 36% occurring once. This chain uses TRBV28 with TRBJ2-7, with unresolved D. This TCR was recovered from a girl aged 5 to 17 with multiple sclerosis. The sequences come from blood, collected after autologous hematopoietic stem cell transplantation. DNA of the CDR3: TGTGCCTGCAGTTTAGGGCAGGCCACCCCCTACGAGCAGTACTTC. This codes for CACSLGQATPYEQYF.